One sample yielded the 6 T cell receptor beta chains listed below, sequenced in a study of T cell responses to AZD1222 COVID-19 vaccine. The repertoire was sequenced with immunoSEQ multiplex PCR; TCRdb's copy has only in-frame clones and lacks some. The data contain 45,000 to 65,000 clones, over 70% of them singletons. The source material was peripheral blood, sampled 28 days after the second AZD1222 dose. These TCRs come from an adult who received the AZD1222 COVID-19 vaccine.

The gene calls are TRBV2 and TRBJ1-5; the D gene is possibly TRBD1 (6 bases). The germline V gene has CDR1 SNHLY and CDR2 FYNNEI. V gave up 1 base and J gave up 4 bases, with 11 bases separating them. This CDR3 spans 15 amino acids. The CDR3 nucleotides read TGTGCCAGCAGTGAAGGGGGGGGGCAAAATCAGCCCCAGCATTTT. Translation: CASSEGGGQNQPQHF.

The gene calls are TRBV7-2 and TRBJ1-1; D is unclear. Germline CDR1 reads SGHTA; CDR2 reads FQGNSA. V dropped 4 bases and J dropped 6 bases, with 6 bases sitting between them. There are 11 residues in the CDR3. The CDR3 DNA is TGTGCCAGCAGCTCTGGCCCTGAAGCTTTCTTT. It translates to CASSSGPEAFF.

The CDR3: CASSFSNSPLHF. For the CDR3, the DNA is TGTGCCAGCAGCTTCTCCAATTCACCCCTCCACTTT. The rearrangement links TRBV7-6 to TRBJ1-6; D is unclear. Germline V lookup: CDR1 SGHVS, CDR2 FNYEAQ. The CDR3 is made up of 12 amino acids. Trimming left V 3 bases short and J 7 bases short, with 4 bases between.

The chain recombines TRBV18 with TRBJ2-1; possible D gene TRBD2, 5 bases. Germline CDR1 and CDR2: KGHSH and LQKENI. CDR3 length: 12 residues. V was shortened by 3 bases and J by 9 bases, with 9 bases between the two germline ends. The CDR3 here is CASSPKEGEQFF. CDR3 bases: TGTGCCAGCTCACCTAAAGAGGGTGAGCAGTTCTTC.

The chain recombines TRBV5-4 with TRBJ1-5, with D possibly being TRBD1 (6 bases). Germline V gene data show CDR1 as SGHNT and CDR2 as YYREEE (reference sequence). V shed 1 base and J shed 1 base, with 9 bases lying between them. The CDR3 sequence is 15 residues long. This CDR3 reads CASSLQGMSNQPQHF. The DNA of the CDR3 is TGTGCCAGCAGCTTGCAGGGGATGAGCAATCAGCCCCAGCATTTT.

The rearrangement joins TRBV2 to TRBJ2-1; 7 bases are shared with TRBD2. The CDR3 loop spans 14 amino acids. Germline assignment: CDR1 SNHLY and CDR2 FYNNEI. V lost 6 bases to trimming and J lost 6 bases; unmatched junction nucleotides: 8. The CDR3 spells CASSFDLAVNEQFF. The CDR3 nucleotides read TGTGCCAGCAGCTTTGACCTAGCGGTCAATGAGCAGTTCTTC.